Shown below are 3 T cell receptor beta chains from a single sample sequenced in a study of CD8+CD57+ T cells in acquired aplastic anemia. Genomic DNA, the template, was used for profiling of the TCR beta VDJ and CDR3. Each CDR3 protein is one row after TCRdb ran MiXCR on the reads. The data show under 200,000 distinct CDR3 sequences, approximately 48% seen once. All sequencing subjects had displayed CD8+CD57+ cell expansion on flow cytometry. Material: sorted CD4+, CD8+, or CD8+CD57+ T cells (not recorded which) from PBMCs. These receptors were collected from a human donor with aplastic anemia.

In its sample, this clonotype was seen many times. This rearrangement joins TRBV6-1 to TRBJ1-5; D not certain. The CDR3 extends over 16 amino acids. The germline V gene encodes CDR1 MNHNS and CDR2 SASEGT. V lost 3 bases, J lost 4 bases, and 16 bases lay in between. The DNA of the CDR3 is TGTGCCAGCAGTGATGTCCCGGCGAAGCTAAATCAGCCCCAGCATTTT. Translated, it gives CASSDVPAKLNQPQHF.

Concerning this clonotype: Compared with germline, one end of the junction differs, possibly owing to a read error. This rearrangement joins TRBV19 to TRBJ1-1; TRBD1 is a possible D gene (5 bases). The CDR3 is 15 amino acids. Germline V gene sequence: CDR1 LNHDA, CDR2 SQIVND (reference sequence). CDR3 protein: CPSSIGGVWDTEAFF. CDR3 nucleotides: TGTCCCAGTAGTATCGGGGGGGTTTGGGACACTGAAGCTTTCTTT.

The chain joins TRBV29-1 to TRBJ2-1; a weak D match, TRBD2 (6 bases). The germline V gene has CDR1 SQVTM and CDR2 ANQGSEA. The V and J ends lost 3 bases and 7 bases respectively, with 22 bases between them. There are 16 residues in the CDR3. CDR3 bases: TGCAGCGTTGATTTAACCGGGACTTTGCAGCGGAATGAGCAGTTCTTC. This gives the protein CSVDLTGTLQRNEQFF.